The rows below give T cell receptor beta chains drawn from one sample of a study of shared clonotypes between healthy human individuals. Sequenced by immunoSEQ multiplex PCR; TCRdb stores in-frame clones only, minus some. The table has 600,000 to 750,000 clones, roughly 78% seen once. Sequenced sample: memory CD4+ T cells sorted from blood. The source of these receptors is a woman aged 30 to 39 in good health. Both conserved end residues are part of each CDR3. Each record gives: CDR3 protein, CDR3 DNA, clone size, D gene, V gene, J gene. A D gene is named only where the DNA matches it firmly. Only part of the rows carry a size: once, few, many, or a class if the clone is expanded.

CDR3: CATSRPGYGYTF
DNA: TGTGCCACCAGCAGACCAGGGTACGGCTACACCTTC
size: -
D: -
V: TRBV15
J: TRBJ1-2

CDR3: CASSYSGGRAYEQYF
DNA: TGTGCCAGCAGTTACTCGGGCGGGAGGGCCTACGAGCAGTACTTC
size: few
D: TRBD2
V: TRBV6-5
J: TRBJ2-7

CDR3: CASSQTGVETQYF
DNA: TGTGCCAGCAGCCAGACAGGGGTTGAGACCCAGTACTTC
size: -
D: TRBD1
V: TRBV5-4
J: TRBJ2-5

CDR3: CASSFESLNTEAFF
DNA: TGTGCCAGCAGTTTTGAAAGTTTGAACACTGAAGCTTTCTTT
size: -
D: -
V: TRBV5-5
J: TRBJ1-1

CDR3: CASSYPEQAEDTQYF
DNA: TGTGCCAGCAGTTATCCGGAACAAGCCGAAGATACGCAGTATTTT
size: -
D: -
V: TRBV28
J: TRBJ2-3

CDR3: CASSYGQGATDTQYF
DNA: TGCGCCAGCAGTTACGGACAGGGGGCCACAGATACGCAGTATTTT
size: many
D: TRBD1
V: TRBV5-1
J: TRBJ2-3

CDR3: CSVESTGAGYTF
DNA: TGCAGCGTTGAATCTACAGGGGCTGGCTACACCTTC
size: -
D: TRBD1
V: TRBV29-1
J: TRBJ1-2

CDR3: CASRRTAKSARISYEQYF
DNA: TGTGCCAGCAGACGAACTGCGAAGTCAGCCCGCATCTCCTACGAGCAGTACTTC
size: -
D: -
V: TRBV28
J: TRBJ2-7

CDR3: CATSRVLGLAEYNEQFF
DNA: TGTGCCACCAGCAGAGTTTTAGGACTAGCGGAGTACAATGAGCAGTTCTTC
size: -
D: TRBD2
V: TRBV15
J: TRBJ2-1

CDR3: CASSLGPSSYEQYF
DNA: TGTGCCAGCAGCTTAGGGCCTTCCTCCTACGAGCAGTACTTC
size: -
D: -
V: TRBV7-2
J: TRBJ2-7

CDR3: CASNRRESNSIPFF
DNA: TGTGCCAGCAACAGGAGGGAGAGCAACTCCATCCCTTTCTTT
size: -
D: -
V: TRBV13
J: TRBJ1-1

CDR3: CASSQGRGGPYEQYF
DNA: TGCGCCAGCAGCCAAGGTCGGGGGGGACCCTACGAGCAGTACTTC
size: -
D: TRBD2
V: TRBV4-1
J: TRBJ2-7

CDR3: CASIQTGLYGGYTF
DNA: TGTGCCAGCATCCAGACCGGACTATACGGTGGCTACACCTTC
size: -
D: -
V: TRBV28
J: TRBJ1-2

CDR3: CAWSFIPRQGYTF
DNA: TGTGCCTGGAGTTTCATCCCTCGACAGGGTTACACCTTC
size: -
D: TRBD1
V: TRBV30
J: TRBJ1-2

CDR3: CASRTSRGSYNEQFF
DNA: TGTGCCAGCAGGACTAGCAGGGGCTCCTACAATGAGCAGTTCTTC
size: few
D: -
V: TRBV6-1
J: TRBJ2-1

CDR3: CASSAGTGSAYEQYF
DNA: TGTGCCAGCAGTGCCGGGACAGGGAGTGCCTACGAGCAGTACTTC
size: -
D: TRBD1
V: TRBV6-1
J: TRBJ2-7

CDR3: CASSPFDSPGGNQPQHF
DNA: TGTGCCAGCTCACCATTCGACAGCCCGGGGGGCAATCAGCCCCAGCATTTT
size: once
D: -
V: TRBV18
J: TRBJ1-5

CDR3: CASSLWTSGSYGNEQFF
DNA: TGTGCCAGCAGTTTATGGACTAGCGGGTCATATGGAAATGAGCAGTTCTTC
size: -
D: TRBD2
V: TRBV28
J: TRBJ2-1

CDR3: CASSFKLARNTEAFF
DNA: TGTGCCAGCAGTTTTAAGTTGGCCCGGAACACTGAAGCTTTCTTT
size: -
D: -
V: TRBV27
J: TRBJ1-1

CDR3: CASSLEIGQSTYGYTF
DNA: TGCGCCAGCAGCCTCGAAATCGGACAGTCTACCTATGGCTACACCTTC
size: -
D: -
V: TRBV4-1
J: TRBJ1-2

CDR3: CASSIEGVAGSTEAFF
DNA: TGTGCCAGTAGTATAGAGGGGGTTGCCGGGAGCACTGAAGCTTTCTTT
size: -
D: -
V: TRBV19
J: TRBJ1-1

CDR3: CASRGGAYIGYTF
DNA: TGTGCCAGCCGAGGGGGGGCATATATTGGCTACACCTTC
size: -
D: -
V: TRBV27
J: TRBJ1-2

CDR3: CASTMGPRSGANVLTF
DNA: TGTGCCAGCACCATGGGACCACGCTCTGGGGCCAACGTCCTGACTTTC
size: -
D: -
V: TRBV7-9
J: TRBJ2-6

CDR3: CASQAPSTDTQYF
DNA: TGTGCCAGCCAGGCGCCGTCCACAGATACGCAGTATTTT
size: -
D: -
V: TRBV19
J: TRBJ2-3

CDR3: CASSEMEAPDTQYF
DNA: TGTGCCAGCAGTGAGATGGAAGCCCCAGATACGCAGTATTTT
size: -
D: -
V: TRBV2
J: TRBJ2-3

CDR3: CASSIGDFSFEQYF
DNA: TGTGCCAGTAGTATCGGGGATTTTTCATTCGAGCAGTACTTC
size: -
D: -
V: TRBV19
J: TRBJ2-7

CDR3: CASRERTGRGYTF
DNA: TGTGCCAGCAGGGAACGGACAGGGAGGGGCTACACCTTC
size: few
D: TRBD1
V: TRBV2
J: TRBJ1-2